These T cell receptor beta chains were read from a single sample in a study of T-cell memory formation after mild COVID-19. TCRdb recomputed calls from the 5' RACE reads with MiXCR, one row per CDR3 protein. The sample holds 400,000 to 500,000 distinct CDR3 sequences, 15% to 20% seen once. Sequenced sample: PBMCs or a T cell subset sorted from them (not recorded which). Receptors were obtained from a man aged 18 to 30 who had mild COVID-19 (a few samples of this study predate the infection). Cell type and time point are not known. CDR3s include the opening cysteine and the closing phenylalanine or tryptophan. The D gene is left open where the match is weak. Expanded clones are given a class, and other clones once, few, many or no size at all.

D	J	V	size	DNA	CDR3
NA	TRBJ2-7	TRBV5-1	few	TGCGCCAGCAGCCCGATCTACCAGGACAGTTACGAGCAGTACTTC	CASSPIYQDSYEQYF
NA	TRBJ2-7	TRBV5-1	NA	TGCGCCAGCAGCTTTAGTGCGGACAACTACGAGCAGTACTTC	CASSFSADNYEQYF
NA	TRBJ1-5	TRBV5-1	NA	TGCGCCAGCAGCCACTCAGGACAGCCCAATCAGCCCCAGCATTTT	CASSHSGQPNQPQHF
NA	TRBJ2-1	TRBV4-3	NA	TGCGCCAGCAGCCAAGATAGAGGGGGGCGGGGCAATGAGCAGTTCTTC	CASSQDRGGRGNEQFF
NA	TRBJ1-5	TRBV6-5	NA	TGTGCCAGCACCCCGGAGGGGGGGCAGCCCCAGCATTTT	CASTPEGGQPQHF
NA	TRBJ1-2	TRBV12-3/TRBV12-4	few	TGTGCCAGCAGTTTTCGACAGAACTATGGCTACACCTTC	CASSFRQNYGYTF
NA	TRBJ2-5	TRBV19	few	TGTGCCAGTAGAAATTTGTACCAAGAGACCCAGTACTTC	CASRNLYQETQYF
TRBD1	TRBJ2-7	TRBV10-3	few	TGTGCCATCAGACGGACAGGGGGCAACTACGAGCAGTACTTC	CAIRRTGGNYEQYF
NA	TRBJ2-3	TRBV19	many	TGTGCCAGTAGCCGGATGGGGGATACGCAGTATTTT	CASSRMGDTQYF
NA	TRBJ2-4	TRBV18	NA	TGTGCCAGCTCACCGTCGGAGGGGGGGAAATACATTCAGTACTTC	CASSPSEGGKYIQYF
TRBD1	TRBJ2-7	TRBV5-1	NA	TGCGCCAGCAGCTTCGGACAGGGCCTTTCCTCCTACGAGCAGTACTTC	CASSFGQGLSSYEQYF
NA	TRBJ2-7	TRBV5-1	few	TGCGCCAGCAGCCCCCCAGGAGGCGGGGCGGGCTTTCGGGGTGAGCAGTACTTC	CASSPPGGGAGFRGEQYF
NA	TRBJ1-2	TRBV12-3/TRBV12-4	medium-sized	TGTGCCAGCAGTTTTAACAGCTTGAGGGGCTACACCTTC	CASSFNSLRGYTF
NA	TRBJ1-4	TRBV15	NA	TGTGCCACATTCAACTCAGGGACTAATGAAAAACTGTTTTTT	CATFNSGTNEKLFF
NA	TRBJ2-1	TRBV4-1	many	TGCGCCAGCAGCCAACCTACGGGTTATGGGTCCTACAATGAGCAGTTCTTC	CASSQPTGYGSYNEQFF
NA	TRBJ1-5	TRBV19	few	TGTGCCAGGGTCAGGCAGCCCCAGCATTTT	CARVRQPQHF
TRBD2	TRBJ2-2	TRBV12-3/TRBV12-4	NA	TGTGCCAGCAGTTTGGACGGGGGGGCATCCGGGGAGCTGTTTTTT	CASSLDGGASGELFF
NA	TRBJ2-7	TRBV7-8	few	TGTGCCAGCACGGGACAACCCTACGAGCAGTACTTC	CASTGQPYEQYF
TRBD2	TRBJ2-3	TRBV20-1	many	TGCAGTGCTAAAATGGGCGGGGGGGCATCAGATACGCAGTATTTT	CSAKMGGGASDTQYF
NA	TRBJ2-1	TRBV5-4	few	TGTGCCAGCAGCCGGGGCCCCTCAGAGAATGAGCAGTTCTTC	CASSRGPSENEQFF
NA	TRBJ1-5	TRBV20-1	NA	TGCAGTGCTCCAGCGAGGGGCGAGGGCAATCAGCCCAAGCATTTT	CSAPARGEGNQPKHF
TRBD1	TRBJ2-5	TRBV25-1	few	TGTGCCAGCAGTGGAGACAGGGGCGGCGGGGAGACCCAGTACTTC	CASSGDRGGGETQYF
NA	TRBJ1-2	TRBV19	few	TGTGCCAGTAGTATGCGGGCTTTCTATGGCTACACCTTC	CASSMRAFYGYTF
TRBD1	TRBJ1-2	TRBV4-1	few	TGCGCCAGCAGCCGAGACGCACAGGGGGCGGCTCGCTATGGCTACACCTTC	CASSRDAQGAARYGYTF
NA	TRBJ2-5	TRBV28	NA	TGTGCCAGCAGTCGACAGTTGGGGCAAGAGACCCAGTACTTC	CASSRQLGQETQYF
TRBD1	TRBJ1-2	TRBV7-2	many	TGTGCCAGCAGCTTCCCCCCAGGGACAGGGGTATACTATGGCTACACCTTC	CASSFPPGTGVYYGYTF
TRBD2	TRBJ2-3	TRBV6-5	many	TGTGCCAGCAGGACTAGCGGGGGCACAGATACGCAGTATTTT	CASRTSGGTDTQYF
TRBD2	TRBJ2-1	TRBV12-3/TRBV12-4	few	TGTGCCAGCAGGCAGCTAGCGGGGGAGCCCCACTCCTACAATGAGCAGTTCTTC	CASRQLAGEPHSYNEQFF
NA	TRBJ2-3	TRBV15	NA	TGTGCCACCAGCATCCGACAGGCTAGCACAGATACGCAGTATTTT	CATSIRQASTDTQYF
NA	TRBJ1-1	TRBV6-5	few	TGTGCCAGCAGTTACGACAGTCACACTGAAGCTTTCTTT	CASSYDSHTEAFF
TRBD1	TRBJ1-2	TRBV6-1	few	TGTGCCAGCAGTAAACCGGGACAGGGAGGCTACACCTTC	CASSKPGQGGYTF
NA	TRBJ1-4	TRBV7-9	few	TGTGCCAGCAGCCACGCCGAGGGCGGGCGTAATGAAAAACTGTTTTTT	CASSHAEGGRNEKLFF
NA	TRBJ2-7	TRBV27	few	TGTGCCAGCGCGCCGAGCCGGATCTACGAGCAGTACTTC	CASAPSRIYEQYF